Listed here are 9 T cell receptor beta chains from one sample, sequenced in a study of blood T cell repertoires in COVID-19 (dated by TCRdb to the early 2020s). The receptor library was made with the immunoSEQ multiplex PCR assay. Here the immuneACCESS table is served through TCRdb, limited to in-frame sequences with V and J called. Missing clones are a known gap in these copies; in checked studies unresolved V genes cover under half, and the rest lacks a known reason. A total of more than 60,000 clones appear in this sample, about four fifths of them only once. The ten biggest clones cover approximately 12% of the sample. Sequences were obtained from peripheral blood. The receptors come from a man in his fifties or sixties with COVID-19, enrolled during active disease.

The CDR3 loop is CASTAGGASTDTQYF. CDR3 bases: TGTGCCAGCACCGCGGGGGGGGCCTCGACAGATACGCAGTATTTT. The genes are TRBV9 and TRBJ2-3, with 9 positions matching TRBD2. V was clipped by 6 bases and J by 3 bases; unmatched bases: 8. This CDR3 spans 15 amino acids. Germline V lookup: CDR1 SGDLS, CDR2 YYNGEE.

This chain connects TRBV7-9 to TRBJ2-5; 7 bases are shared with TRBD1. Germline-derived CDR1 and CDR2 are SEHNR and FQNEAQ (reference sequence). CDR3 length: 16 amino acids. After removal of 1 base from V and 5 bases from J, the junction contained 10 bases not matched to a gene. The CDR3, as DNA: TGTGCCAGCAGCTTAGAGAACAGGGGTGTACGTGAGACCCAGTACTTC. This codes for CASSLENRGVRETQYF.

CDR3 region: CASSVGASGEPETQYF. CDR3 DNA sequence: TGTGCCAGCAGCGTAGGTGCTAGCGGGGAGCCAGAGACCCAGTACTTC. The chain recombines TRBV9 with TRBJ2-5; TRBD2 matches at 9 bases. Germline CDR1 SGDLS, CDR2 YYNGEE. CDR3 length equals 16 residues. With V trimmed by 0 bases and J by 4 bases, 7 bases remained unmatched.

This chain's CDR3 is CASSQRETQYF. Written as DNA, the CDR3 is TGTGCCAGCAGCCAGAGGGAGACCCAGTACTTC. The V call is TRBV4-2, the J call TRBJ2-5, with D unresolved. V shed 3 bases and J shed 5 bases, with 4 bases lying between them. This CDR3 contains 11 residues. Germline CDR1 is LGHNA and CDR2 is YNFKEQ.

With regard to this clone: One end of the junction is discordant with germline, which a read error may explain. The chain is built from TRBV4-1 and TRBJ2-1, with TRBD2 matching over 9 bases. In germline, CDR1 is MGHRA, CDR2 YSYEKL. The CDR3 is 16 residues long. This chain's CDR3 is CASSQRGGASNNEQFF. As DNA, the CDR3 is TGCGCCAGCAGCCAACGCGGGGGGGCCTCCAACAATGAGCAGTTCTTC.

The V and J genes are TRBV11-2 and TRBJ2-7; the match to TRBD1 covers 7 bases. The CDR3 sequence is 14 residues long. J was trimmed by 7 bases and V by 8 bases; bases with no gene match: 14. Germline CDR1 and CDR2: SGHAT and FQNNGV. This CDR3 is CASSTGFAYKEQYF. CDR3 sequence (DNA): TGTGCCAGCTCGACAGGGTTTGCTTATAAGGAGCAGTACTTC.

The chain couples TRBV12-3 or TRBV12-4 to TRBJ1-1; a possible D gene is TRBD1 (5 bases). Trimming pared 6 bases from V and 1 base from J, leaving 9 bases between. The CDR3 has 13 amino acids. CDR3: CASSSTENTEAFF. CDR3 in DNA: TGTGCCAGCAGCTCGACAGAGAACACTGAAGCTTTCTTT.

The chain recombines TRBV11-2 with TRBJ2-5; 12 bases are a match to TRBD2. The CDR3 contains 15 residues. The germline V gene encodes CDR1 SGHAT and CDR2 FQNNGV. V shed 4 bases, J shed 2 bases, and the junction held 2 bases outside the gene matches. DNA of the CDR3: TGTGCCAGCAGCTACCTAGCGGGGGGGCAAGAGACCCAGTACTTC. It yields the protein CASSYLAGGQETQYF.

The CDR3 reads CASSLPYTDTQYF. The CDR3 region has the DNA TGCGCCAGCAGCTTGCCTTATACAGATACGCAGTATTTT. The rearrangement joins TRBV5-1 to TRBJ2-3; D is unclear. Germline loops: CDR1 SGHRS, CDR2 YFSETQ. Trimming removed 1 base from V and 3 bases from J, with 6 bases in between. This CDR3 spans 13 amino acids.